The 20 T cell receptor beta chains below were found in one sample sequenced in a study of T cell repertoires in cytomegalovirus infection. TCRdb reprocessed the reads via MiXCR and lists one record per CDR3 protein. The top ten hold 15% to 20% of the sample, which has roughly 500,000 distinct CDR3 sequences, more than 30% seen once. Their cognate antigens are unknown. The sequenced sample was cultured PBMCs, obtained from culture after CMV antigen stimulation. The receptors originated from a human donor in good health (CMV status not recorded). Some clones in this sample may be carry-over from other donors' samples.

This clonotype was detected many times. The chain recombines TRBV7-2 with TRBJ2-7, with 10 bases that match TRBD1. Germline V gene sequence: CDR1 SGHTA, CDR2 FQGNSA. The CDR3 length is 16 residues. V was pared by 5 bases and J by 3 bases, with 10 bases of the junction left unmatched. Here the CDR3 DNA reads TGTGCCAGCAGCATTTCGCCGGGACAGGGGATCTACGAGCAGTACTTC. Its translation: CASSISPGQGIYEQYF.

Only one count was recorded for this clonotype. The chain links TRBV4-1 to TRBJ1-2; 7 nucleotides line up with TRBD1. The junction had 5 bases not matched to a gene; V was cut back by 4 bases and J by 6 bases. This CDR3 has 13 amino acids. CDR1 and CDR2 from the germline V gene are MGHRA and YSYEKL. CDR3 loop: CASSPRGLDGYTF. The CDR3 nucleotides are TGCGCCAGCAGCCCCAGGGGGTTGGATGGCTACACCTTC.

In its sample, this clonotype was seen a few times. This rearrangement joins TRBV7-6 to TRBJ2-5; 8 nucleotides align to TRBD1. V lost 0 bases to trimming and J lost 5 bases; unmatched junction nucleotides: 8. CDR3 length equals 16 residues. CDR1 and CDR2 (germline): SGHVS, FNYEAQ. The CDR3 nucleotides are TGTGCCAGCAGCTTAGCCAGCAGGGGGCTGGGGGAGACCCAGTACTTC. Its translation is CASSLASRGLGETQYF.

This rearrangement joins TRBV18 to TRBJ2-7; D perhaps matches TRBD2 (6 bases). Germline CDR1 reads KGHSH; CDR2 reads LQKENI. Deletions cut 2 bases from V and 6 bases from J, with 20 bases between. The CDR3 runs 16 residues. DNA for the CDR3: TGTGCCAGCTCACCAGGTACTGGCGGGAAGGGAAGCGAGCAGTACGTC. It encodes CASSPGTGGKGSEQYV.

The CDR3 DNA follows: TGTGCCAGCAGTTCGTCCATAGCGGGAGGGCCAGATACGCAGTATTTT. It specifies CASSSSIAGGPDTQYF. This rearrangement joins TRBV12-3 or TRBV12-4 to TRBJ2-3, with TRBD2 matching over 11 bases. There are 16 residues in the CDR3. Trimming removed 4 bases from V and 4 bases from J; junction bases left unmatched: 7.

This clonotype was detected a few times. V gene TRBV7-7 combines with J gene TRBJ2-2; 8 positions agree with TRBD2. V trimming: 5 bases; J trimming: 3 bases; junction bases outside the gene matches: 5. Germline loops: CDR1 SSHAT, CDR2 FNYEAQ (reference sequence). The CDR3 runs 15 residues. CDR3 sequence: CASSPGLVDTGELFF. CDR3 DNA: TGTGCCAGCAGCCCGGGACTAGTTGACACCGGGGAGCTGTTTTTT.

The chain combines TRBV24-1 with TRBJ1-5, with D perhaps matching TRBD1 (5 bases). V was clipped by 9 bases and J by 0 bases, with 8 bases between them. The V gene's germline CDR1 is KGHDR and CDR2 SFDVKD. The CDR3 length is 13 residues. Written as DNA, the CDR3 is TGTGCCACCCAGGGTTCTAGCAATCAGCCCCAGCATTTT. Translated, it gives CATQGSSNQPQHF.

This sequence joins TRBV7-2 and TRBJ1-1, with D tentatively TRBD1 (5 bases). The CDR3 length is 15 residues. Trimming pared 3 bases from V and 2 bases from J, leaving 13 bases between. In germline, CDR1 is SGHTA, CDR2 FQGNSA. CDR3 amino acids: CASSFLWGDNTEAFF. CDR3 nucleotide sequence: TGTGCCAGCAGCTTCCTCTGGGGGGATAACACTGAAGCTTTCTTT.

The chain links TRBV7-9 to TRBJ2-2; 10 positions agree with TRBD2. Germline V lookup: CDR1 SEHNR, CDR2 FQNEAQ (reference sequence). This CDR3 is built from 17 residues. Unmatched junction bases numbered 14, after V lost 6 bases and J lost 7 bases. CDR3 nucleotide sequence: TGTGCCAGCAGTCCGGGTCTAGCGGGAGTTCGGGTCGGGGAGCTGTTTTTT. It encodes CASSPGLAGVRVGELFF.

J is TRBJ1-1 and V is TRBV20-1, with D uncertain. Deletions cut 2 bases from V and 1 base from J, with 5 bases between. CDR3 length equals 12 residues. The germline V gene has CDR1 DFQATT and CDR2 SNEGSKA (reference sequence). As DNA, the CDR3 is TGCAGTGCTAGACAGAAGAACACTGAAGCTTTCTTT. It encodes CSARQKNTEAFF.

V gene TRBV14 combines with J gene TRBJ1-4, with D hard to call. Per germline, CDR1 SGHDN and CDR2 FVKESK. Trimming cost V 0 bases and J 8 bases, with 7 bases left between them. This CDR3 region has 13 residues. CDR3 nucleotides: TGTGCCAGCAGCCAAGATTTCTTGGAAAAACTGTTTTTT. It encodes CASSQDFLEKLFF.

This clonotype was observed a few times. The chain recombines TRBV19 with TRBJ2-2; possibly TRBD1 for D (5 bases). Between the trimmed V and J ends, which lost 8 bases and 1 base, there was a span of 17 bases. Germline V gene data show CDR1 as LNHDA and CDR2 as SQIVND (reference sequence). The CDR3 runs to 16 residues. The CDR3 reads CASVDGKGKNTGELFF. CDR3 coding DNA: TGTGCCAGTGTAGACGGAAAGGGGAAGAACACCGGGGAGCTGTTTTTT.

This clonotype was seen a few times. The chain joins TRBV28 to TRBJ1-3; D gene unclear. CDR1 and CDR2 (germline): MDHEN, SYDVKM. CDR3 length equals 14 residues. V gave up 6 bases and J gave up 4 bases, with 13 bases separating them. This CDR3 reads CASSSGSEGNTIYF. CDR3 nucleotides: TGTGCCAGCAGCTCGGGGTCTGAGGGAAACACCATATATTTT.

The chain joins TRBV15 to TRBJ2-7; 7 positions agree with TRBD2. This CDR3 region has 16 residues. CDR1 LNHNV and CDR2 YYDKDF come from the germline V gene (reference sequence). The V and J ends lost 0 bases and 0 bases, in that order; junction bases with no gene match: 5. Here the CDR3 DNA reads TGTGCCACCAGCAGAGACGGAGCGGGGAGCTCCTACGAGCAGTACTTC. Its translation is CATSRDGAGSSYEQYF.

This clonotype has more than one count but fewer than ten. The genes are TRBV10-3 and TRBJ2-7; no clear D. The CDR3 contains 15 residues. Germline V lookup: CDR1 ENHRY, CDR2 SYGVKD. V dropped 2 bases and J dropped 4 bases, with 15 bases sitting between them. CDR3 nucleotides: TGTGCCATCAGTGAGGGCGAACACAACCCTTACGAGCAGTACTTC. This codes for CAISEGEHNPYEQYF.

This clonotype was seen only a few times. The gene calls are TRBV19 and TRBJ1-4; D unresolved. Trimming cost V 4 bases and J 2 bases, with 11 bases left between them. The CDR3 contains 15 residues. Per the germline V gene, CDR1 is LNHDA and CDR2 is SQIVND (reference sequence). The CDR3 protein is CASSNVGNTNEKLFF. The CDR3 DNA sequence: TGTGCCAGTAGTAACGTGGGGAACACTAATGAAAAACTGTTTTTT.

This clonotype was counted a few times. The V gene is TRBV7-6, the J gene TRBJ2-7; TRBD1 matches at 9 bases. Germline V gene data show CDR1 as SGHVS and CDR2 as FNYEAQ. This CDR3 is built from 13 residues. The V and J ends lost 4 bases and 5 bases, in that order; junction bases with no gene match: 3. CDR3 DNA: TGTGCCAGCAGCTGGACAGGGGCAAACGAGCAGTACTTC. The encoded protein is CASSWTGANEQYF.

This chain links TRBV4-3 with TRBJ2-4; D remains unclear. The V gene's germline CDR1 is LGHNA and CDR2 YSLEER. CDR3 length equals 15 residues. Trimming removed 0 bases from V and 8 bases from J, with 14 bases in between. In DNA, the CDR3 is TGCGCCAGCAGCCAAGAGACGTGGGTTGGGGACATTCAGTACTTC. It specifies CASSQETWVGDIQYF.

This chain connects TRBV3-1 to TRBJ2-1; weak D call: TRBD2 (5 bases). The CDR3 spans 16 residues. Per the germline V gene, CDR1 is LGHDT and CDR2 is YNNKEL (reference sequence). V was trimmed by 3 bases and J by 0 bases, leaving 12 bases between them. CDR3 in DNA: TGTGCCAGCAGCCATCATATTGGGAGCTCCTACAATGAGCAGTTCTTC. Protein product: CASSHHIGSSYNEQFF.

This clonotype came up many times. The chain combines TRBV4-1 with TRBJ2-3; 9 bases align to TRBD2. The germline V gene has CDR1 MGHRA and CDR2 YSYEKL. This CDR3 region has 18 residues. Losses at the gene ends were 4 bases for V and 5 bases for J; bases not matched to a gene: 16. CDR3 DNA: TGCGCCAGCAGCCCTCTCGCCCGAGTAGCGGGGGCGGGAGATACGCAGTATTTT. Protein product: CASSPLARVAGAGDTQYF.